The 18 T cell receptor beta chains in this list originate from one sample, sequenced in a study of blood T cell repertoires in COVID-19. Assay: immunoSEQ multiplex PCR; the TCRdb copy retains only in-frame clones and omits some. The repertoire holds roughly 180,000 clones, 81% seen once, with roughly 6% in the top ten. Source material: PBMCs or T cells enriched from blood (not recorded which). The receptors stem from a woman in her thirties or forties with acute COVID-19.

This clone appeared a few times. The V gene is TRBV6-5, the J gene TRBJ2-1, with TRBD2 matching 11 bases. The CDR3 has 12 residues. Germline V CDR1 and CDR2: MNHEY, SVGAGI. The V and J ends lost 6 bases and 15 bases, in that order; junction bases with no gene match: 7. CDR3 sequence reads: CASRATSGSSFF. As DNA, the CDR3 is TGTGCCAGCAGAGCCACTAGCGGGAGTTCGTTCTTC.

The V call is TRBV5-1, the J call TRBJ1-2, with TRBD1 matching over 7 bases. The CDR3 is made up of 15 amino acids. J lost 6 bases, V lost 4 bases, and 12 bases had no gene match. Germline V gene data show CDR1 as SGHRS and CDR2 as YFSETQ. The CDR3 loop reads CASSLVRQGVDGYTF. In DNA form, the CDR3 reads TGCGCCAGCAGCCTGGTCCGACAGGGAGTCGATGGCTACACCTTC.

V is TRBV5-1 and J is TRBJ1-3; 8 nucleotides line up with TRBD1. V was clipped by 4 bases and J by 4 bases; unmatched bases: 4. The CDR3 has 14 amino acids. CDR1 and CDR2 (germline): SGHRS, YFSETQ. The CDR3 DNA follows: TGCGCCAGCAGCCAGACAGGGGCGGGAAACACCATATATTTT. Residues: CASSQTGAGNTIYF. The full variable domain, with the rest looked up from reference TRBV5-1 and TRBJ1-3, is KAGVTQTPRYLIKTRGQQVTLSCSPISGHRSVSWYQQTPGQGLQFLFEYFSETQRNKGNFPGRFSGRQFSNSRSEMNVSTLELGDSALYLCASSQTGAGNTIYFGEGSWLTVV.

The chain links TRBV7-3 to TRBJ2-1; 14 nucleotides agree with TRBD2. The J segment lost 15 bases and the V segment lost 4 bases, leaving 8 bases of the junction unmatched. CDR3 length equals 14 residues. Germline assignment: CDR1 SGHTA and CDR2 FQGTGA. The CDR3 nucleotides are TGTGCCAGCAGCTCGACCGGGACTAGCGGGAGTATGTTCTTC. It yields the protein CASSSTGTSGSMFF.

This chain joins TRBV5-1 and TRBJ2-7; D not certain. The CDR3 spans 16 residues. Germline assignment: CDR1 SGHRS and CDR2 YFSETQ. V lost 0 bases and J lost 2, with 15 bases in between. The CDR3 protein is CASSLGPRQIAYEQYF. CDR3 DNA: TGCGCCAGCAGCTTGGGGCCTCGCCAGATCGCCTACGAGCAGTACTTC.

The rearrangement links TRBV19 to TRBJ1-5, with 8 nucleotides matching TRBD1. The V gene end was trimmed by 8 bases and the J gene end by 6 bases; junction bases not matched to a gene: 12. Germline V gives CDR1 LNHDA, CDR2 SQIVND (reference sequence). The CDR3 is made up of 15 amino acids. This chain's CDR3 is CASSDRVTWGQPQHF. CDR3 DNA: TGTGCCAGTTCGGACAGGGTAACGTGGGGTCAGCCCCAGCATTTT.

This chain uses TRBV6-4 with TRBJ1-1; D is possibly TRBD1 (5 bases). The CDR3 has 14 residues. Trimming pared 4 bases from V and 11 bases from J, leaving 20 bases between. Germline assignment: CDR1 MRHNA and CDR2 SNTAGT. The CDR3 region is CASSAVLWQGKAFF. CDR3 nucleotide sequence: TGTGCCAGCAGTGCCGTCCTATGGCAGGGAAAGGCTTTCTTT.

The CDR3 loop reads CATSRDRPNQPQHF. In DNA, the CDR3 is TGTGCCACCAGCCGGGACAGGCCAAATCAGCCCCAGCATTTT. The chain is built from TRBV15 and TRBJ1-5, with 8 bases that match TRBD1. From germline, CDR1 is LNHNV and CDR2 YYDKDF (reference sequence). The CDR3 sequence is 14 residues long. V lost 5 bases to trimming and J lost 4 bases; unmatched junction nucleotides: 4.

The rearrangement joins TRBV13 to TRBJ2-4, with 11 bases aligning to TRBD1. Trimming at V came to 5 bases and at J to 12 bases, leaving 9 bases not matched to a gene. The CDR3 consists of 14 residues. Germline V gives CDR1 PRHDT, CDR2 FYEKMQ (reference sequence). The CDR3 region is CASSLRTGGGHQYF. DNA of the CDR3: TGTGCCAGCAGCCTGAGGACAGGGGGCGGACATCAGTACTTC.

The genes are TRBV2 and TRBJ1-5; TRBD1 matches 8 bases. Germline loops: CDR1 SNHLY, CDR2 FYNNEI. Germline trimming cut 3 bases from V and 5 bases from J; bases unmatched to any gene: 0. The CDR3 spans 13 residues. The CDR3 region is CASSDRGHQPQHF. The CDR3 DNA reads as TGTGCCAGCAGTGACAGGGGGCATCAGCCCCAGCATTTT.

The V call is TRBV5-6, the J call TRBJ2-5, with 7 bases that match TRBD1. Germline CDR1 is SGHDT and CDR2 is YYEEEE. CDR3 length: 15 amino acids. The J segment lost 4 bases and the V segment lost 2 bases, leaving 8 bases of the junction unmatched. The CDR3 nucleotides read TGTGCCAGCAGCTTAGAACAGGGGCTAGGAGAGACCCAGTACTTC. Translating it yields CASSLEQGLGETQYF.

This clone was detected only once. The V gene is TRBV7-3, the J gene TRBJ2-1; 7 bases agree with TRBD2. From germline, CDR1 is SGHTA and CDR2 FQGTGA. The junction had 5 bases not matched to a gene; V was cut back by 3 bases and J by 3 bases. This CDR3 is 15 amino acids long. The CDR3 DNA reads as TGTGCCAGCAGCTTGGGGAGGGCCGGCTACAATGAGCAGTTCTTC. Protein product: CASSLGRAGYNEQFF. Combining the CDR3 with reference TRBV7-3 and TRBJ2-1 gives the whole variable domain GAGVSQTPSNKVTEKGKYVELRCDPISGHTALYWYRQSLGQGPEFLIYFQGTGAADDSGLPNDRFFAVRPEGSVSTLKIQRTERGDSAVYLCASSLGRAGYNEQFFGPGTRLTVL.

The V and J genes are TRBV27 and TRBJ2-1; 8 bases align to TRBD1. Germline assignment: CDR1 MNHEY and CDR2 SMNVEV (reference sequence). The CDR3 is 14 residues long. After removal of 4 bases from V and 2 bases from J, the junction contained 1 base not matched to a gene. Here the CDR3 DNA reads TGTGCCAGCAGTTCGGACAGGGCCTACAATGAGCAGTTCTTC. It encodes CASSSDRAYNEQFF.

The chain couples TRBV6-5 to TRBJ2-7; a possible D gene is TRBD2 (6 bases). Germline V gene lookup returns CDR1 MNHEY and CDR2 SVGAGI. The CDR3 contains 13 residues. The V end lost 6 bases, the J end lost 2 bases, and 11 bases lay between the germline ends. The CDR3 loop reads CASSPWGAYEQYF. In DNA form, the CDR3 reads TGTGCCAGCAGCCCCTGGGGGGCCTACGAGCAGTACTTC.

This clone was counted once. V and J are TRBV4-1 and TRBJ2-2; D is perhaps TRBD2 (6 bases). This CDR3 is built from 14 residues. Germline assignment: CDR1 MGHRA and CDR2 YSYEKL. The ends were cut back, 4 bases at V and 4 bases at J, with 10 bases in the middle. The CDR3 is CASSPVAVTGELFF. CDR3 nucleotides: TGCGCCAGCAGCCCCGTAGCGGTCACCGGGGAGCTGTTTTTT.

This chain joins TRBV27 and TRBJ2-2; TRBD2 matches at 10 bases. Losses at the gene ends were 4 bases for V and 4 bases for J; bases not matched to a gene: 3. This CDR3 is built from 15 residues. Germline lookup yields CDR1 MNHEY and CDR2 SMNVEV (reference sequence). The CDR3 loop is CASSSSGRATGELFF. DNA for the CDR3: TGTGCCAGCAGTTCAAGCGGGAGGGCCACCGGGGAGCTGTTTTTT.

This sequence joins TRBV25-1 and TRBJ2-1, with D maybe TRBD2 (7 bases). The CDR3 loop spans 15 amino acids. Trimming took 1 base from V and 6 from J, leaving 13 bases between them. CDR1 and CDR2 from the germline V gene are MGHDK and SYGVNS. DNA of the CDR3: TGTGCCAGCAGTGAATCTCTAGGGGGGGGCAATGAGCAGTTCTTC. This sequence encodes CASSESLGGGNEQFF.

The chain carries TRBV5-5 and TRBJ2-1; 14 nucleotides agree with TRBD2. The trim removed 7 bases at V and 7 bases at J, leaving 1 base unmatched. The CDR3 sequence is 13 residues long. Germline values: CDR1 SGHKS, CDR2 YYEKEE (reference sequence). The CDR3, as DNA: TGTGCCAGCGGACTAGCGGGAGGTAATGAGCAGTTCTTC. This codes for CASGLAGGNEQFF.